The TCR beta chain described here comes from a study of CD8 T cells in ankylosing spondylitis. This clonotype occurred a few times. The target antigen is unknown. 5'-RACE, quantitative and with molecular barcodes, yielded the TCR beta libraries. TCRdb ran MiXCR on the 5' RACE reads and lists one entry per CDR3 protein. The repertoire holds roughly 490,000 distinct CDR3 sequences, 5.3% seen once, with approximately 3.5% in the top ten. Regarding the study as a whole: Relatively scarce in peripheral blood, disease-linked clones were CD8+. Significantly higher representation of disease-linked clones was reported for matched ankylosing spondylitis synovial fluid. Certain motif variants had earlier appeared in reactive arthritis synovial fluid and blood. Among TCR beta sequences, a motif of about 8 highly homologous variants appeared characteristic of ankylosing spondylitis blood.

Source material: blood, either unsorted or a sorted T cell fraction (not recorded which). This TCR derives from a male donor with ankylosing spondylitis.

CDR3 residues: CASSQRIGTSGSKWTDTQYF. CDR3 coding DNA: TGTGCCAGCAGCCAACGGATCGGGACTAGCGGGAGCAAGTGGACAGATACGCAGTATTTT. The chain recombines TRBV3-1 with TRBJ2-3, with 14 bases matching TRBD2. The trim removed 2 bases at V and 3 bases at J, leaving 13 bases unmatched. CDR1 and CDR2 from the germline V gene are LGHDT and YNNKEL (reference sequence). This CDR3 is 20 amino acids long.